What follows is one T cell receptor beta chain and its context. Its matching antigen is unknown. The source of the sample is a study of long-term antiretroviral therapy in people with HIV. Study information: The oldest specimens predate the 2015 immediate-ART recommendation by about a decade.

Germline V gene sequence: CDR1 LGHNT, CDR2 FRNRAP. V was trimmed by 2 bases and J by 1 base, leaving 14 bases between them. CDR3 length: 16 amino acids. With survey level as its setting, the immunoSEQ assay was v3.0. For each individual sample, sequencing targeted about 35,000-55,000 T-cell genomes. The protocol was immunoSEQ multiplex PCR, while the TCRdb copy is restricted to in-frame clones and leaves out a portion. The sample comprises 27,000 or so clones, 70% to 90% of which are singletons, and roughly 8.2% rests with the top ten. Findings of the study overall: Relative to transplant donor controls, diversity remained lower despite increasing after ART.

Every donor had one or more pre-ART and two or more post-ART PBMC samples. The source material was unsorted PBMCs, sampled around 5 years after starting antiretroviral therapy. The J gene is TRBJ1-1, the V gene TRBV12-5; TRBD1 might be the D (6 bases). The clonotype was recovered from a man in his forties with HIV. CDR3 loop: CASGLSPQGWNTEAFF. CDR3 sequence (DNA): TGTGCTAGTGGTTTGTCCCCACAGGGATGGAACACTGAAGCTTTCTTT.